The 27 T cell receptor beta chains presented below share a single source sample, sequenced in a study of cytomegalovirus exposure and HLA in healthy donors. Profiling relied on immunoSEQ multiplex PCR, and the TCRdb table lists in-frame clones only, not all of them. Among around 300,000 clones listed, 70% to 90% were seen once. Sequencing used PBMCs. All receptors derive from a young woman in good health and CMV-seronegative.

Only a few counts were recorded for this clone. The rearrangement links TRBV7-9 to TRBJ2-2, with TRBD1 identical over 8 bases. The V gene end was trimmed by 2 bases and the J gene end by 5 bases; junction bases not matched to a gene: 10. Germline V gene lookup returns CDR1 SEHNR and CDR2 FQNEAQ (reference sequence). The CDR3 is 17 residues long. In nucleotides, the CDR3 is TGTGCCAGCAGCTTAAAGGACAGGGTTCCGTTTACCGGGGAGCTGTTTTTT. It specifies CASSLKDRVPFTGELFF.

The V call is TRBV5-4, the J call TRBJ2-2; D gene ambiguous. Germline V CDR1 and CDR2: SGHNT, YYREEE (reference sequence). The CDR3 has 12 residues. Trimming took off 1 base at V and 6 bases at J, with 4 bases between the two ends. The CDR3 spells CASSLQAGELFF. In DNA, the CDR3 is TGTGCCAGCAGCTTGCAGGCCGGGGAGCTGTTTTTT. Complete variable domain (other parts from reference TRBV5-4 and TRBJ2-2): ETGVTQSPTHLIKTRGQQVTLRCSSQSGHNTVSWYQQALGQGPQFIFQYYREEENGRGNFPPRFSGLQFPNYSSELNVNALELDDSALYLCASSLQAGELFFGEGSRLTVL.

CDR3 coding DNA: TGTGCCAGCTCACCATCTCGGGGACAGGGGTCATATCAGCCCCAGCATTTT. Its translation is CASSPSRGQGSYQPQHF. The V gene is TRBV18, the J gene TRBJ1-5, with 10 bases that match TRBD1. Germline-derived CDR1 and CDR2 are KGHSH and LQKENI. J was trimmed by 5 bases and V by 2 bases; bases with no gene match: 9. The CDR3 is 17 residues long.

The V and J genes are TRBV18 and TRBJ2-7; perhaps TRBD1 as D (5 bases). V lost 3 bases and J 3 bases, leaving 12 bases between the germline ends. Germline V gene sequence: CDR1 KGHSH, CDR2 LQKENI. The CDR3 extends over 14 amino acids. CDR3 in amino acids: CASSPTAQFYEQYF. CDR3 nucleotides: TGTGCCAGCTCACCGACAGCCCAGTTCTACGAGCAGTACTTC.

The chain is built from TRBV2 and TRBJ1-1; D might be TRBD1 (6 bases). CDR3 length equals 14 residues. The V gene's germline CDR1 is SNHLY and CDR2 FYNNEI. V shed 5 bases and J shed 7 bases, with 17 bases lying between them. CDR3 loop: CASSYLPGQIEAFF. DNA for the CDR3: TGTGCCAGCAGTTATCTACCAGGACAGATTGAAGCTTTCTTT.

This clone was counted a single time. The CDR3 region has the DNA TGTGCCAGGGAACAGGTTACTAATGAAAAACTGTTTTTT. Translation: CAREQVTNEKLFF. The chain couples TRBV6-4 to TRBJ1-4, with D possibly being TRBD1 (5 bases). CDR1 and CDR2 from the germline V gene are MRHNA and SNTAGT. This CDR3 contains 13 residues. Between the trimmed V and J ends, which lost 9 bases and 2 bases, there was a span of 10 bases.

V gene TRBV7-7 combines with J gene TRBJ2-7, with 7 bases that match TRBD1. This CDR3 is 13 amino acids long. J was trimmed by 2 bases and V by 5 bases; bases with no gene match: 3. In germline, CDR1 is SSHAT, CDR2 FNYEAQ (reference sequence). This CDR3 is CASSPQGTYEQYF. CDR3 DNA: TGTGCCAGCAGCCCACAGGGGACCTACGAGCAGTACTTC. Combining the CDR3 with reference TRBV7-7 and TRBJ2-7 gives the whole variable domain GAGVSQSPRYKVTKRGQDVTLRCDPISSHATLYWYQQALGQGPEFLTYFNYEAQPDKSGLPSDRFSAERPEGSISTLTIQRTEQRDSAMYRCASSPQGTYEQYFGPGTRLTVT.

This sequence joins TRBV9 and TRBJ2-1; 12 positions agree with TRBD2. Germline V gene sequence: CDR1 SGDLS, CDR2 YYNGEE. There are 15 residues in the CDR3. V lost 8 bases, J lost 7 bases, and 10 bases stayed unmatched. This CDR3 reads CASTETSGRGNEQFF. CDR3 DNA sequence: TGTGCCAGTACAGAGACTAGCGGGAGAGGGAATGAGCAGTTCTTC.

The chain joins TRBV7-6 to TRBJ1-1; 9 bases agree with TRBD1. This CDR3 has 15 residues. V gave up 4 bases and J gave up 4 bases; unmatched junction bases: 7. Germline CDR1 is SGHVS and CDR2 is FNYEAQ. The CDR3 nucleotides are TGTGCCAGCAGCTCCTCACAGGGGGCTGGCACTGAAGCTTTCTTT. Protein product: CASSSSQGAGTEAFF.

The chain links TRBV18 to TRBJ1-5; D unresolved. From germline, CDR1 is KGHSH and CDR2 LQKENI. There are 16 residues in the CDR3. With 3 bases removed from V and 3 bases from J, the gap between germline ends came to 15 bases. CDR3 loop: CASSPQPPGDNQPQHF. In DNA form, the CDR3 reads TGTGCCAGCTCACCTCAACCGCCAGGCGACAATCAGCCCCAGCATTTT. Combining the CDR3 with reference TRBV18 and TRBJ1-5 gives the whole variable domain NAGVMQNPRHLVRRRGQEARLRCSPMKGHSHVYWYRQLPEEGLKFMVYLQKENIIDESGMPKERFSAEFPKEGPSILRIQQVVRGDSAAYFCASSPQPPGDNQPQHFGDGTRLSIL.

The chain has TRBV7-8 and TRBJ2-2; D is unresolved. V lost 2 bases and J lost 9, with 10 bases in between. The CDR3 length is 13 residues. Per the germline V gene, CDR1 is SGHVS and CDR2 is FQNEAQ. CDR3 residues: CASSLSSPRELFF. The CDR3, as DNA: TGTGCCAGCAGCTTATCATCCCCCAGGGAGCTGTTTTTT.

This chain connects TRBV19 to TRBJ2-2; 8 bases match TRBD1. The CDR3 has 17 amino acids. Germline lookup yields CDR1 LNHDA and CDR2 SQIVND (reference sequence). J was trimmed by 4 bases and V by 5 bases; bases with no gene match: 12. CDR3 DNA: TGTGCCAGTAGTGCGAAAGTATCGGGACAGGCCACCGGGGAGCTGTTTTTT. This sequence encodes CASSAKVSGQATGELFF.

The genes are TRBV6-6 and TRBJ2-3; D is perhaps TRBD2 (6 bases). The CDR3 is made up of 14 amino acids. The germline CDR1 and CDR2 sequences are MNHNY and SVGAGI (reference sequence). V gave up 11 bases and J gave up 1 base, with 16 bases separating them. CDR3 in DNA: TGTGCCGGACGGCGGGGCGGGGGCACAGATACGCAGTATTTT. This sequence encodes CAGRRGGGTDTQYF.

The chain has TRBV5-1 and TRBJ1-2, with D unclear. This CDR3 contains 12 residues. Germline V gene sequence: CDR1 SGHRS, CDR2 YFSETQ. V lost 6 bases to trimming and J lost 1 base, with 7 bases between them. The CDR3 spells CASTQDNYGYTF. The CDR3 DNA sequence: TGCGCCAGCACTCAGGATAACTATGGCTACACCTTC.

The CDR3 protein is CAWTPGQNAGGTIYF. The CDR3 DNA follows: TGTGCCTGGACCCCGGGACAGAACGCCGGGGGCACCATATATTTT. The chain is built from TRBV30 and TRBJ1-3; TRBD1 aligns across 7 bases. Germline CDR1 reads GTSNPN; CDR2 reads SVGIG (reference sequence). The J segment lost 9 bases and the V segment lost 4 bases, leaving 15 bases of the junction unmatched. The CDR3 length is 15 residues.

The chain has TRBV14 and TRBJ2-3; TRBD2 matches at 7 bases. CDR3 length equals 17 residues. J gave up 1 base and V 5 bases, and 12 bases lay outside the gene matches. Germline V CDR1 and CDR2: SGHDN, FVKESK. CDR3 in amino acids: CASSVGGGSTRTDTQYF. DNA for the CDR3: TGTGCCAGCAGCGTCGGCGGCGGGAGCACCCGCACAGATACGCAGTATTTT.

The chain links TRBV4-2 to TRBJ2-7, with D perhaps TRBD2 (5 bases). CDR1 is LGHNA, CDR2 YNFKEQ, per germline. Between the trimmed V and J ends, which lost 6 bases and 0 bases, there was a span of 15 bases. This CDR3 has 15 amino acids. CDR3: CASRRTGISSYEQYF. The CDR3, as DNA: TGTGCCAGCAGGCGTACGGGAATCTCCTCCTACGAGCAGTACTTC.

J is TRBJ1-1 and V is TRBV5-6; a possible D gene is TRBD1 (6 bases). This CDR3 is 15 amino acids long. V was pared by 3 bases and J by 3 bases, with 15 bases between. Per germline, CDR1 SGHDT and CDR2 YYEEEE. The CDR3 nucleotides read TGTGCCAGCAGCTCGCCCAACAGGGTGGACACTGAAGCTTTCTTT. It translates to CASSSPNRVDTEAFF.

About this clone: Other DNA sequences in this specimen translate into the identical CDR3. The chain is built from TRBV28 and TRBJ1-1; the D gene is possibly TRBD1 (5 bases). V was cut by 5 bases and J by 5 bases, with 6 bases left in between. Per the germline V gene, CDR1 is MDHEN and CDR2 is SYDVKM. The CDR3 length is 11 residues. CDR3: CASSRGTEAFF. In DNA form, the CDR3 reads TGTGCCAGCAGTCGGGGGACTGAAGCTTTCTTT.

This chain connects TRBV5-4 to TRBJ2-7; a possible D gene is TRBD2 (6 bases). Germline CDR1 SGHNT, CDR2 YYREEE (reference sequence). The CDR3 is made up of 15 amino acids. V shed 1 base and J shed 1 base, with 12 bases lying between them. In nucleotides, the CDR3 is TGTGCCAGCAGCTTGACGGCTAGCGAGTCCTACGAGCAGTACTTC. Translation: CASSLTASESYEQYF.

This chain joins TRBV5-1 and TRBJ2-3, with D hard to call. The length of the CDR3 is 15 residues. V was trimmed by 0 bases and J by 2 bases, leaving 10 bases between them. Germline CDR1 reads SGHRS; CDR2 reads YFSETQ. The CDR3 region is CASSLGQTVTDTQYF. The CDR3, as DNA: TGCGCCAGCAGCTTGGGGCAGACTGTCACAGATACGCAGTATTTT. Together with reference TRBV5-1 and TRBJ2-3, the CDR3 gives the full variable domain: KAGVTQTPRYLIKTRGQQVTLSCSPISGHRSVSWYQQTPGQGLQFLFEYFSETQRNKGNFPGRFSGRQFSNSRSEMNVSTLELGDSALYLCASSLGQTVTDTQYFGPGTRLTVL.

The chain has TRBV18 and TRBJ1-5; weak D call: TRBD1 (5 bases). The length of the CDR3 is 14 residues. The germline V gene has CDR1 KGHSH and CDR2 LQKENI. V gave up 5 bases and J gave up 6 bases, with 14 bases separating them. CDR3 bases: TGTGCCAGCTCAGCAGGGCCGCTCGGTCAGCCCCAGCATTTT. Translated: CASSAGPLGQPQHF.

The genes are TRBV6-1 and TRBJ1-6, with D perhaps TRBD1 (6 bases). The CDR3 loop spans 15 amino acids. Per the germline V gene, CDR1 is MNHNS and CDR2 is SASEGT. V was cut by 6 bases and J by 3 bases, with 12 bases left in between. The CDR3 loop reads CASRGQLIYNSPLHF. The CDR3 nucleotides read TGTGCCAGCAGAGGACAGCTTATCTATAATTCACCCCTCCACTTT.

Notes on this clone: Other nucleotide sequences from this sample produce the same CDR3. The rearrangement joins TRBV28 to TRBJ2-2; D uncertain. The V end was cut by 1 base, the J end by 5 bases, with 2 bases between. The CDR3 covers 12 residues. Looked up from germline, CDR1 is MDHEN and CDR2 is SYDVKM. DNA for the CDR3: TGTGCCAGCAGTTTATCAACCGGGGAGCTGTTTTTT. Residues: CASSLSTGELFF.

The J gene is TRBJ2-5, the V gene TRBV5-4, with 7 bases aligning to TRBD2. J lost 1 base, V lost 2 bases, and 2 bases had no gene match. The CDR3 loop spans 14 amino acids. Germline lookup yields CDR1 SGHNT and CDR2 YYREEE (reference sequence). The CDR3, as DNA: TGTGCCAGCAGCTTTGGGGGGGTCCAAGAGACCCAGTACTTC. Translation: CASSFGGVQETQYF. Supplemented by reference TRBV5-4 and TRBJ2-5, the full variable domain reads ETGVTQSPTHLIKTRGQQVTLRCSSQSGHNTVSWYQQALGQGPQFIFQYYREEENGRGNFPPRFSGLQFPNYSSELNVNALELDDSALYLCASSFGGVQETQYFGPGTRLLVL.

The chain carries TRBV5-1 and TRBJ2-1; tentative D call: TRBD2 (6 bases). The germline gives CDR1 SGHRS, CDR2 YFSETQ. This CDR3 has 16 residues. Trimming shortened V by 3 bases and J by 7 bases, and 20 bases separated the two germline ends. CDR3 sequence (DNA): TGCGCCAGCAGCTCAGCCTTGACTAGTTCGGGTAATGAGCAGTTCTTC. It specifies CASSSALTSSGNEQFF.

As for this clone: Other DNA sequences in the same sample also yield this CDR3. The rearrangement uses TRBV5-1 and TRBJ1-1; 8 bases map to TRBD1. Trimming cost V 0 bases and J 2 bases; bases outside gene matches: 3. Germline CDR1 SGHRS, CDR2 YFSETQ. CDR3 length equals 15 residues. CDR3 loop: CASSLDGQGNTEAFF. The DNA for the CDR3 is TGCGCCAGCAGCTTGGACGGACAGGGTAACACTGAAGCTTTCTTT.